Detailed here is one T cell receptor beta chain. The antigen is undetermined. Clones were read by immunoSEQ multiplex PCR, and TCRdb kept only the in-frame ones, dropping some. The data show around 7,500 clones, with about 78% seen just once and 35% to 45% held by the top ten. Specified time point: proximal margin of the surgical specimen (macroscopically non-inflamed). This entry comes from a study of T cell repertoires in ileal Crohn's disease. Study at large: Biopsies at the proximal margin of the resected specimen form MI samples. Overall study findings and caveats: Mucosal expansions were suggested to be mainly CD8 T cells. Endoscopic recurrence occurred in every patient whose clonality exceeded 26.8%.

This CDR3 is built from 15 residues. Germline loops: CDR1 MGHRA, CDR2 YSYEKL. V lost 0 bases and J 4 bases, leaving 12 bases between the germline ends. This clonotype was sampled from an adult with Crohn's disease. This sequence joins TRBV4-1 and TRBJ1-2; no reliable D call. Sequencing was done on a sample of ileal tissue. The CDR3 DNA is TGCGCCAGCAGCCAAGAAGGATGGCGGATCTATGGCTACACCTTC. Translation gives CASSQEGWRIYGYTF.